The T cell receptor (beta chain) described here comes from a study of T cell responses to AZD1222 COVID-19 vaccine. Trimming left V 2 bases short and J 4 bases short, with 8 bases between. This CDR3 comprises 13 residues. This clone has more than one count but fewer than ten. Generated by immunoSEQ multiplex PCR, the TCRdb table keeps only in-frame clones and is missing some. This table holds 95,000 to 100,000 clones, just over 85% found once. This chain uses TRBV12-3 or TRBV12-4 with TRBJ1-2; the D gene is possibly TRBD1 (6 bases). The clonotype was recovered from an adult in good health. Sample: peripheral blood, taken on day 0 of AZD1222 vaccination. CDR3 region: CASSLPRGYGYTF. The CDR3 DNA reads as TGTGCCAGCAGTTTACCCAGGGGCTATGGCTACACCTTC.